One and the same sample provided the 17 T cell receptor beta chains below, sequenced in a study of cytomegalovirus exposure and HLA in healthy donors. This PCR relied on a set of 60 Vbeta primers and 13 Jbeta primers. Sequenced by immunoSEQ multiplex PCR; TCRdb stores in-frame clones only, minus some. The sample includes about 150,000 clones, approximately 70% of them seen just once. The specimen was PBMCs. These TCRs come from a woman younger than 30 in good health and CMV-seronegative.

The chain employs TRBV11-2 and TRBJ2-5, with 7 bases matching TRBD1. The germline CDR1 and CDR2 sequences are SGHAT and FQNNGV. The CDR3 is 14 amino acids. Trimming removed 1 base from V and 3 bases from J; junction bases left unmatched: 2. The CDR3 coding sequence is TGTGCCAGCAGCTTAGGGGGACAGAAAGAGACCCAGTACTTC. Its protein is CASSLGGQKETQYF.

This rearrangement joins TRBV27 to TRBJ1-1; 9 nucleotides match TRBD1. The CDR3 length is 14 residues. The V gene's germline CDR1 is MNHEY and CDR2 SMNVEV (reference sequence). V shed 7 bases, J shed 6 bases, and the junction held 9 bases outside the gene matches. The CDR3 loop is CASTTGGARAEAFF. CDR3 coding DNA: TGTGCCAGCACTACAGGGGGCGCAAGGGCTGAAGCTTTCTTT.

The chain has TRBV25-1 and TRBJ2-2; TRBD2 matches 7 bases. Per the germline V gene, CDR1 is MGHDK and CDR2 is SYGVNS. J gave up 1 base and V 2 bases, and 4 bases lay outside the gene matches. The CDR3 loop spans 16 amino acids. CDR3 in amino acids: CASSEQASGNTGELFF. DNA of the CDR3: TGTGCCAGCAGTGAACAGGCTAGCGGGAACACCGGGGAGCTGTTTTTT.

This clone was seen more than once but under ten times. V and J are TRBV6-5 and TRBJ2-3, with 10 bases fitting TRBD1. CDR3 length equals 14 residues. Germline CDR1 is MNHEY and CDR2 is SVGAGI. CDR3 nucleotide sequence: TGTGTCCGCCGACAGGGGGCGAGTGCAGATACGCAGTATTTT. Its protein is CVRRQGASADTQYF.

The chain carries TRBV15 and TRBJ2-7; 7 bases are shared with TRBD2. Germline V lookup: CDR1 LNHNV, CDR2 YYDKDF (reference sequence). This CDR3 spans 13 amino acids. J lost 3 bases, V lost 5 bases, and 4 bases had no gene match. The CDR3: CATSPSGNYEQYV. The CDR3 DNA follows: TGTGCCACCAGCCCCAGCGGGAACTACGAGCAGTACGTC.

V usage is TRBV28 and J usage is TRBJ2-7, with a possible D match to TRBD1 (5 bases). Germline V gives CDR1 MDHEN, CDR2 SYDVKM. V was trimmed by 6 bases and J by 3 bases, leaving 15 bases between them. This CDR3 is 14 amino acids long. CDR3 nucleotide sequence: TGTGCCAGCAGCACCCCCCAGGGTAGCTACGAGCAGTACGTC. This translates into CASSTPQGSYEQYV.

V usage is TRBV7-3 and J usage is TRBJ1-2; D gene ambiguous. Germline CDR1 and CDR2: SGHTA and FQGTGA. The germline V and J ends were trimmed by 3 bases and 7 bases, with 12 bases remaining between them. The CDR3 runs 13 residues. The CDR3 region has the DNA TGTGCCAGCAGCTTCGAACAGTATACTGGCTACACCTTC. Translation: CASSFEQYTGYTF.

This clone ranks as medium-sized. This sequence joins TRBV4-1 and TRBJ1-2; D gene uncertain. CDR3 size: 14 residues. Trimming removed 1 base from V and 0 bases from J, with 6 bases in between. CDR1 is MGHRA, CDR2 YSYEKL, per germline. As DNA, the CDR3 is TGCGCCAGCAGCCAAGCGTTCGCTAACTATGGCTACACCTTC. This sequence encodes CASSQAFANYGYTF.

The CDR3 reads CASSVGARVGGYTF. The CDR3 DNA sequence: TGTGCCAGCAGTGTCGGCGCCAGGGTTGGTGGCTACACCTTC. The V and J genes are TRBV25-1 and TRBJ1-2; D perhaps matches TRBD1 (5 bases). The CDR3 totals 14 residues. Germline V gene lookup returns CDR1 MGHDK and CDR2 SYGVNS. Trimming removed 4 bases at V and 7 bases at J, with 16 bases between.

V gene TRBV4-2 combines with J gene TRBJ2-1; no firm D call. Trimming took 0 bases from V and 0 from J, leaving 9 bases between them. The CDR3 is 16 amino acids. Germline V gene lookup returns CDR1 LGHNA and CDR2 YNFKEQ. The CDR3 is CASSQDIASSYNEQFF. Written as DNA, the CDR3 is TGTGCCAGCAGCCAAGATATAGCATCCTCCTACAATGAGCAGTTCTTC.

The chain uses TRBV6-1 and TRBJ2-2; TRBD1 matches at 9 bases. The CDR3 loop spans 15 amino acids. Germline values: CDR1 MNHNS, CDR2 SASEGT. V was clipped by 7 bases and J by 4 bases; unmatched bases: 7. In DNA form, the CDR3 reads TGTGCCAGCATCTTAGACAGGGGGTTCACCGGGGAGCTGTTTTTT. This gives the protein CASILDRGFTGELFF.

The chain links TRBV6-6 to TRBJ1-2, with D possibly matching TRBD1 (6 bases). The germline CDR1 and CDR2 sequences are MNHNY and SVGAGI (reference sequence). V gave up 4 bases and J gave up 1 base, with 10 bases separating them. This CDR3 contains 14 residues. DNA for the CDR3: TGTGCCAGCAGTTCATCGGACAGTAACTATGGCTACACCTTC. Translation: CASSSSDSNYGYTF.

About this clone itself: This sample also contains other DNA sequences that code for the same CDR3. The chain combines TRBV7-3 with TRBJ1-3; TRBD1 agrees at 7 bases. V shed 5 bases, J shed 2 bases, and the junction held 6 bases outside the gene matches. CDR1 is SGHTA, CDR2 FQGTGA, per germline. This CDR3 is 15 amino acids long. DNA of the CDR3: TGTGCCAGCAGCAGCACAGGGGCCGCTGGAAACACCATATATTTT. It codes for CASSSTGAAGNTIYF.

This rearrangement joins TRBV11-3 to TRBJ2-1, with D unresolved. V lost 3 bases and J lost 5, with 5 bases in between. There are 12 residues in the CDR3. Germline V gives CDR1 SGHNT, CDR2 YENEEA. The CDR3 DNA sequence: TGTGCCAGCAGCTTCCGGGACAATGAGCAGTTCTTC. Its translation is CASSFRDNEQFF.

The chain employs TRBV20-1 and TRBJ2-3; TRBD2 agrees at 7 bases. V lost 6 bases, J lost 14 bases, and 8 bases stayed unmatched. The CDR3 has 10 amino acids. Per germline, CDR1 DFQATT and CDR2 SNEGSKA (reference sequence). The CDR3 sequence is CSARGLGWYF. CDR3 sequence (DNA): TGCAGTGCCCGTGGACTAGGGTGGTATTTT.

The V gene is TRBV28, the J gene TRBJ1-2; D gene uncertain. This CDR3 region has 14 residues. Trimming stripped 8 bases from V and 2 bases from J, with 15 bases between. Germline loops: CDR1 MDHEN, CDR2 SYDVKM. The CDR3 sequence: CASCQVQRNYGYTF. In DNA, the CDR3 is TGTGCCAGCTGCCAAGTCCAGCGAAACTATGGCTACACCTTC.

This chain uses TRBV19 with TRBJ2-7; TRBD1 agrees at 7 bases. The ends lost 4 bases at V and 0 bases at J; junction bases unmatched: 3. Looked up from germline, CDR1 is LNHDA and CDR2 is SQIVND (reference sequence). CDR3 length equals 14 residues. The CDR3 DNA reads TGTGCCAGTAGTAGGGGACAGACCTCCTACGAGCAGTACTTC. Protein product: CASSRGQTSYEQYF.